These T cell receptor beta chains were read from a single sample in a study of T-cell memory formation after mild COVID-19. MiXCR, run by TCRdb on the 5' RACE reads, gives a single entry per CDR3 protein. The sample holds roughly 580,000 distinct CDR3 sequences, roughly 18% seen once. Sequenced material: PBMCs or a T cell subset sorted from them (not recorded which). All receptors derive from an adult woman who had mild COVID-19 (a few samples of this study predate the infection). Cell type and time point are not known. CDR3s include the opening cysteine and the closing phenylalanine or tryptophan. A D gene is named only where the DNA matches it firmly. Size is stated for part of the rows, as once, few or many counts, or as a class when the clone is expanded.

J gene | CDR3 length | clone size | D gene | V gene | CDR3 protein | CDR3 DNA
TRBJ2-1 | 15 | . | TRBD2 | TRBV4-1 | CASSQGLAGGYEQFF | TGCGCCAGCAGCCAAGGACTAGCGGGGGGATATGAGCAGTTCTTC
TRBJ2-1 | 12 | . | . | TRBV29-1 | CSVEVMGNEQFF | TGCAGCGTTGAAGTGATGGGCAATGAGCAGTTCTTC
TRBJ2-1 | 12 | few | . | TRBV6-2/TRBV6-3 | CASSSWEREQFF | TGTGCCAGCAGTTCGTGGGAGCGCGAGCAGTTCTTC
TRBJ1-1 | 12 | . | . | TRBV30 | CAWSEGVPEAFF | TGTGCCTGGAGTGAAGGGGTCCCTGAAGCTTTCTTT
TRBJ2-7 | 14 | few | TRBD2 | TRBV5-1 | CASSPSGGHYEQYF | TGCGCCAGCAGCCCTAGCGGGGGGCACTACGAGCAGTACTTC
TRBJ1-2 | 14 | . | . | TRBV6-1 | CASSEFGRSHGYTF | TGTGCCAGCAGTGAATTCGGCAGATCCCATGGCTACACCTTC
TRBJ1-6 | 17 | . | . | TRBV7-8 | CASSPPGGGSYNSPLHF | TGTGCCAGCAGCCCTCCTGGGGGGGGCTCCTATAATTCACCCCTCCACTTT
TRBJ1-6 | 17 | . | . | TRBV15 | CATSPKVGGSYNSPLHF | TGTGCCACCAGCCCAAAAGTGGGGGGCTCCTATAATTCACCCCTCCACTTT
TRBJ2-7 | 13 | . | TRBD1 | TRBV7-8 | CASSLGQGAEQYF | TGTGCCAGCAGCTTAGGGCAGGGGGCCGAGCAGTACTTC
TRBJ2-5 | 13 | . | . | TRBV7-6 | CASNSAAGETQYF | TGTGCCAGCAACTCGGCAGCAGGGGAGACCCAGTACTTC
TRBJ2-7 | 12 | few | . | TRBV25-1 | CASSDRRTEQYF | TGTGCCAGCAGTGATCGACGGACAGAGCAGTACTTC
TRBJ2-5 | 11 | many | . | TRBV12-3/TRBV12-4 | CASSVTETQYF | TGTGCCAGCAGTGTGACTGAGACCCAGTACTTC
TRBJ2-2 | 14 | . | TRBD2 | TRBV9 | CASGSGGGPGELFF | TGTGCCAGCGGTAGCGGGGGCGGGCCCGGGGAGCTGTTTTTT
TRBJ2-3 | 16 | few | TRBD1 | TRBV5-1 | CASSSLQGARGDTQYF | TGCGCCAGCAGCTCCTTACAGGGGGCACGAGGAGATACGCAGTATTTT
TRBJ2-7 | 14 | . | . | TRBV10-3 | CAISESNVAYEQYF | TGTGCCATCAGTGAGTCGAACGTAGCCTACGAGCAGTACTTC
TRBJ2-2 | 15 | . | . | TRBV27 | CASRLPGPFTGELFF | TGTGCCAGCAGACTTCCGGGACCTTTCACCGGGGAGCTGTTTTTT
TRBJ2-1 | 16 | . | . | TRBV9 | CASSSGGSYSYNEQFF | TGTGCCAGCAGCAGTGGCGGGTCTTACTCCTACAATGAGCAGTTCTTC
TRBJ2-2 | 17 | . | TRBD1 | TRBV14 | CASSHHGGTGTTGELFF | TGTGCCAGCAGCCATCACGGGGGGACAGGGACCACCGGGGAGCTGTTTTTT
TRBJ2-7 | 14 | few | . | TRBV4-1 | CASSQMVYPYEQYF | TGCGCCAGCAGCCAAATGGTTTACCCCTACGAGCAGTACTTC
TRBJ2-6 | 16 | . | TRBD1 | TRBV30 | CAGDRGQGSGANVLTF | TGTGCTGGGGATCGCGGACAGGGGTCTGGGGCCAACGTCCTGACTTTC
TRBJ2-1 | 16 | . | TRBD1 | TRBV25-1 | CASMSQAGTGSNEQFF | TGTGCCAGCATGTCCCAGGCCGGGACAGGGAGCAATGAGCAGTTCTTC
TRBJ1-6 | 17 | . | TRBD1 | TRBV4-1 | CASSQVGPGQGDSPLHF | TGCGCCAGCAGCCAAGTGGGTCCGGGACAGGGCGATTCACCCCTCCACTTT
TRBJ2-7 | 18 | . | . | TRBV6-2/TRBV6-3 | CASSYTRPRGRPGDEQYF | TGTGCCAGCAGTTACACGAGACCTCGGGGTAGGCCGGGAGACGAGCAGTACTTC
TRBJ2-2 | 15 | few | TRBD1 | TRBV12-3/TRBV12-4 | CASSGQGALTGELFF | TGTGCCAGCAGCGGACAGGGGGCCCTCACCGGGGAGCTGTTTTTT
TRBJ1-1 | 14 | . | TRBD1 | TRBV3-1 | CASSQGDSPTEAFF | TGTGCCAGCAGCCAAGGGGACAGCCCCACTGAAGCTTTCTTT
TRBJ2-7 | 14 | . | . | TRBV9 | CASSVVGRDDEQYF | TGTGCCAGCAGCGTAGTGGGCAGGGATGACGAGCAGTACTTC
TRBJ1-1 | 18 | few | TRBD1 | TRBV4-2 | CASSQVGPVPGGSTEAFF | TGTGCCAGCAGCCAAGTTGGTCCGGTTCCAGGGGGGAGTACTGAAGCTTTCTTT
TRBJ1-2 | 14 | . | TRBD1 | TRBV5-1 | CASSLDRGPNGYTF | TGCGCCAGCAGCCTGGACAGGGGACCTAATGGCTACACCTTC
TRBJ2-3 | 16 | many | . | TRBV20-1 | CSARDHQRAYTDTQYF | TGCAGTGCTAGAGATCACCAGCGGGCCTACACAGATACGCAGTATTTT
TRBJ2-7 | 15 | . | . | TRBV21-1 | CASSTRRDISYEQYF | TGTGCCAGCAGCACTCGGCGGGACATCTCCTACGAGCAGTACTTC
TRBJ2-6 | 17 | . | . | TRBV5-4 | CASTTGQGPSGANVLTF | TGTGCCAGCACTACTGGCCAGGGACCCTCTGGGGCCAACGTCCTGACTTTC
TRBJ2-7 | 14 | . | TRBD2 | TRBV11-3 | CASSYASGPYEQYF | TGTGCCAGCAGCTACGCTAGCGGCCCATACGAGCAGTACTTC
TRBJ2-3 | 16 | many | TRBD2 | TRBV5-1 | CASSPGLAGFTDTQYF | TGCGCCAGCAGCCCCGGACTAGCTGGATTCACAGATACGCAGTATTTT
TRBJ2-3 | 15 | . | TRBD1 | TRBV6-5 | CASSYRDRGLYTQYF | TGTGCCAGCAGTTACAGGGACAGGGGGCTGTATACGCAGTATTTT
TRBJ1-1 | 14 | . | TRBD1 | TRBV19 | CASRSPRGLGEAFF | TGTGCCAGTAGATCCCCCAGGGGGCTGGGTGAAGCTTTCTTT
TRBJ1-6 | 15 | . | TRBD1 | TRBV7-8 | CASSYGTVNNSPLHF | TGTGCCAGCAGCTACGGGACAGTTAATAATTCACCCCTCCACTTT
TRBJ1-1 | 10 | few | . | TRBV30 | CAGGRTEAFF | TGTGCGGGGGGAAGGACTGAAGCTTTCTTT
TRBJ1-5 | 16 | . | TRBD1 | TRBV20-1 | CSAYPVQAGGYQPQHF | TGCAGTGCCTATCCGGTCCAAGCAGGGGGCTATCAGCCCCAGCATTTT
TRBJ1-2 | 13 | . | TRBD1 | TRBV10-3 | CAISLDRADGYTF | TGTGCCATCAGCCTAGACAGGGCGGATGGCTACACCTTC
TRBJ1-3 | 15 | . | . | TRBV6-6 | CASSPQAGPGNTIYF | TGTGCCAGCAGTCCCCAAGCAGGGCCTGGAAACACCATATATTTT
TRBJ2-7 | 12 | few | TRBD2 | TRBV25-1 | CASSPSGIEQYF | TGTGCCAGCAGTCCCAGCGGGATCGAGCAGTACTTC
TRBJ2-3 | 14 | . | . | TRBV2 | CATHSGIPTDTQYF | TGTGCCACCCATAGCGGAATCCCCACAGATACGCAGTATTTT
TRBJ2-2 | 15 | . | . | TRBV6-4 | CASSEGTQNTGELFF | TGTGCCAGCAGTGAAGGTACACAGAACACCGGGGAGCTGTTTTTT
TRBJ2-3 | 14 | . | TRBD2 | TRBV20-1 | CSASVRRESDTQYF | TGCAGTGCTAGTGTACGGCGGGAGTCAGATACGCAGTATTTT
TRBJ2-1 | 12 | few | . | TRBV13 | CASSLAEFEQFF | TGTGCCAGCAGCTTAGCTGAGTTTGAGCAGTTCTTC
TRBJ2-1 | 19 | . | TRBD1 | TRBV7-9 | CASSRSTLGTGESGNEQFF | TGTGCCAGCAGCCGCTCGACCCTGGGGACAGGGGAATCGGGGAATGAGCAGTTCTTC
TRBJ1-5 | 14 | . | . | TRBV19 | CASVTAPSNQPQHF | TGTGCCAGTGTTACAGCCCCTTCGAATCAGCCCCAGCATTTT
TRBJ2-5 | 16 | few | . | TRBV5-1 | CASSLVGTKGQETQYF | TGCGCCAGCAGCTTGGTGGGGACCAAGGGGCAAGAGACCCAGTACTTC
TRBJ2-1 | 14 | . | TRBD1 | TRBV20-1 | CSASGGTGYNEQFF | TGCAGTGCTAGTGGCGGGACAGGGTACAATGAGCAGTTCTTC